A single T cell receptor beta chain is shown here with its context. Libraries were prepared by immunoSEQ multiplex PCR; TCRdb keeps only in-frame clonotypes and omits some of them. The table shows roughly 700,000 clones, with around nine tenths occurring only once. The CDR3 covers 15 residues. Germline values: CDR1 SGHRS, CDR2 YFSETQ. Trimming cost V 4 bases and J 3 bases, with 16 bases left between them. This entry is derived from a study of shared T cell receptors in the human thymus. The data also belong to a second study, concerning human thymus T cells. That work contributes: Resected material from corrective heart surgery provided the thymus tissue analysed.

Sequenced material: thymocytes. This chain joins TRBV5-1 and TRBJ1-1; D possibly corresponds to TRBD1 (6 bases). The sequence came from a boy less than two years old with a congenital heart defect. The DNA of the CDR3 is TGCGCCAGCAGCGAGGTGGAGGGGGGGGACACTGAAGCTTTCTTT. Its protein product is CASSEVEGGDTEAFF.